This record concerns one T cell receptor beta chain sequence. The clone's antigen remains unknown. No much larger clonotype is one base removed from it; base qualities were not supplied. This sample was taken from a study of blood T cell repertoires in COVID-19 (dated by TCRdb to the early 2020s). In the study overall: Samples from collaborators originated in the United States, Italy and Spain and spanned both the acute and convalescent phases of COVID-19. Where available, HLA class I and class II types were obtained from metadata supplied by the sample provider rather than from assay-based typing. Sample metadata almost always included a de-identified subject ID, COVID-19 status, age in years and sex. Deeply sampled blood TCRbeta repertoires from subjects exposed to, actively infected with, or recovered from COVID-19 were included in the dataset. Samples were obtained from the ongoing ImmuneRACE study (first 160 participants) and from over 1,000 subjects provided by 6 global collaborators. The repertoires were released in a freely available public database intended as a resource for research on the immune response to SARS-CoV-2. The material from the prospective study consisted of cDNA or gDNA derived from T cells, B-cell-depleted T cells, or PBMCs. The paper's findings and limits, for the study overall: How much clinical and demographic metadata was included differed by source and by participant, and the metadata was provided uncurated.

From cysteine to phenylalanine, the CDR3 is 16 amino acids long. The CDR3 DNA has 48 bases and is translated from base 1. For CDR1 and CDR2, the germline V gene lists SGHTA and FQGNSA. The junction shows trimming of 1 base on V and 0 bases on J, plus 11 bases between the germline ends. TCRbeta CDR3 regions were amplified from genomic DNA by means of the immunoSEQ Assay, a bias-controlled multiplex PCR. In the original analysis: Nucleated cell counts per sample were estimated from amplification of reference gene primers within the assay. To quantify the absolute abundance of each unique TCRbeta CDR3 rearrangement, sequence reads were collapsed and filtered. For each sample, productive Simpson clonality was calculated as the square root of Simpson's diversity index across productive rearrangements. TCRdb re-hosts the immuneACCESS table, in-frame sequences only. Its copies lack some clones; in the studies checked, an unresolved V gene accounts for under half of them, and the cause for the rest is not known. The V and J calls and clone size were taken over from that table, and D and trimming were inferred from the DNA. The sample table contains 150,000 to 200,000 clones; only one count was recorded for around 83% of them. 3% to 3.5% of the sample belongs to the ten largest clones.

Participants in the prospective study were aged about 18 to 95 years, lived in about two dozen United States geographic areas, and enrolled through a virtual design. In the prospective study, participants were assigned to cohorts based on the clinical history participants reported in a screening survey and a study questionnaire. Exposed participants had been in contact with someone with a PCR-confirmed or clinician-diagnosed COVID-19 case within 2 weeks of study entry. Mobile phlebotomists in the prospective study collected whole blood, serum and a nasopharyngeal or oropharyngeal swab from every participant. Participants in the prospective study had the option to provide additional blood draws and questionnaires over a roughly two-month period. Blood samples from the prospective study were shipped frozen or at room temperature prior to DNA extraction.

The V and J segments used are TRBV7-2 and TRBJ2-3; a tentative D match to TRBD2 spans 6 bases. Material: PBMCs or T cells enriched from blood (not recorded which). This sequence originates from a woman aged 25-40 years who had been exposed to COVID-19. The DNA sequence follows: TGTGCCAGCAGCTTAGTGGGCGGGGCTAGCACAGATACGCAGTATTTT. This gives the protein CASSLVGGASTDTQYF.